One sample yielded the 29 T cell receptor beta chains listed below, sequenced in a study of beta chain features in type 1 diabetes. The isolated RNA, all of it, was reverse transcribed, so expressed TCRB transcripts were what got sequenced. Assay used: immunoSEQ multiplex PCR; TCRdb lists only in-frame clones, some missing. Among 310,000 or so clones listed, about 11% were seen once. Input material: naive CD4+ T cells from blood. The source of these receptors is a woman in her twenties or thirties in good health.

The rearrangement links TRBV9 to TRBJ2-5; tentative D call: TRBD2 (5 bases). CDR1 SGDLS and CDR2 YYNGEE come from the germline V gene. Trimming cost V 2 bases and J 1 base, with 12 bases left between them. The CDR3 is made up of 15 amino acids. The CDR3 DNA reads as TGTGCCAGCAGCGTGATACTAGGGTTCCAAGAGACCCAGTACTTC. It specifies CASSVILGFQETQYF.

The J gene is TRBJ1-1, the V gene TRBV10-3; 8 bases map to TRBD1. Germline V CDR1 and CDR2: ENHRY, SYGVKD. With 6 bases clipped from V and 1 base from J, the junction kept 4 bases outside the gene matches. This CDR3 contains 14 residues. CDR3 region: CAIRPTGANTEAFF. In DNA, the CDR3 is TGTGCCATCAGACCGACAGGGGCGAACACTGAAGCTTTCTTT.

The rearrangement uses TRBV4-2 and TRBJ2-1; TRBD2 aligns across 7 bases. The CDR3 is 16 amino acids. Unmatched junction bases numbered 3, after V lost 1 base and J lost 0 bases. Looked up from germline, CDR1 is LGHNA and CDR2 is YNFKEQ. CDR3 sequence (DNA): TGTGCCAGCAGCCAAGCCAGCGGGACCTCCTACAATGAGCAGTTCTTC. Translating it yields CASSQASGTSYNEQFF.

This chain links TRBV7-9 with TRBJ1-1; maybe TRBD1 (5 bases). Germline assignment: CDR1 SEHNR and CDR2 FQNEAQ (reference sequence). The CDR3 is 15 residues long. Trimming pared 5 bases from V and 0 bases from J, leaving 13 bases between. CDR3 nucleotide sequence: TGTGCCAGCAGCCCGGTCGGACAATTGAACACTGAAGCTTTCTTT. Protein: CASSPVGQLNTEAFF.

The chain recombines TRBV18 with TRBJ1-5, with a possible D match to TRBD1 (6 bases). The germline V and J ends were trimmed by 3 bases and 7 bases, with 19 bases remaining between them. The CDR3 contains 16 residues. From germline, CDR1 is KGHSH and CDR2 LQKENI. CDR3 region: CASSPTNANRVQPQHF. In nucleotides, the CDR3 is TGTGCCAGCTCACCGACTAATGCGAACAGGGTACAGCCCCAGCATTTT.

This clone was recorded a few times. The chain carries TRBV4-3 and TRBJ2-7, with 8 bases matching TRBD1. V lost 8 bases and J lost 4; bases outside the gene matches: 10. The CDR3 is 14 residues long. In germline, CDR1 is LGHNA, CDR2 YSLEER. The CDR3, as DNA: TGCGCCAGCCATAGGGGACAGGTCATGTACGAGCAGTACTTC. Translation gives CASHRGQVMYEQYF.

The CDR3 loop is CASSVRTESLTF. CDR3 nucleotides: TGCGCCAGCAGCGTCCGGACTGAGTCGCTCACCTTC. The chain recombines TRBV5-1 with TRBJ1-2; D not certain. V was pared by 4 bases and J by 13 bases, with 17 bases between. CDR1 is SGHRS, CDR2 YFSETQ, per germline. This CDR3 comprises 12 residues.

This clone has a handful of counts. The chain couples TRBV7-2 to TRBJ2-2; 8 bases match TRBD2. The CDR3 contains 14 residues. After removal of 5 bases from V and 6 bases from J, the junction contained 5 bases not matched to a gene. CDR1 SGHTA and CDR2 FQGNSA come from the germline V gene. CDR3 region: CASSLLAEAGELFF. CDR3 DNA sequence: TGTGCCAGCAGCCTACTAGCGGAAGCCGGGGAGCTGTTTTTT.

This rearrangement joins TRBV7-9 to TRBJ2-7; 9 bases line up with TRBD1. The length of the CDR3 is 15 residues. The junction had 7 bases not matched to a gene; V was cut back by 1 base and J by 6 bases. Germline V gene lookup returns CDR1 SEHNR and CDR2 FQNEAQ (reference sequence). CDR3 amino acids: CASSLEQGANGEQYF. The CDR3, as DNA: TGTGCCAGCAGCTTAGAACAGGGGGCTAATGGCGAGCAGTACTTC.

The table lists this clone with a few counts. The rearrangement uses TRBV6-5 and TRBJ2-1; no clear D. V shed 9 bases and J shed 0 bases, with 15 bases lying between them. From germline, CDR1 is MNHEY and CDR2 SVGAGI. The CDR3 totals 15 residues. The CDR3 DNA is TGTGCCAGTGTTAGCCAATCGACCTCCTACAATGAGCAGTTCTTC. Protein sequence: CASVSQSTSYNEQFF.

This clone occurred a few times. The rearrangement joins TRBV13 to TRBJ2-1, with 13 nucleotides matching TRBD2. V lost 6 bases, J lost 9 bases, and 23 bases stayed unmatched. CDR1 and CDR2 (germline): PRHDT, FYEKMQ (reference sequence). The length of the CDR3 is 20 residues. The CDR3 here is CASRPRDRLWTSGRYCEQFF. The CDR3 DNA sequence: TGTGCCAGCAGACCGAGAGACAGGCTTTGGACTAGCGGGAGATATTGTGAGCAGTTCTTC.

The chain recombines TRBV9 with TRBJ2-5; the match to TRBD2 covers 7 bases. The CDR3 has 15 residues. Germline V gene sequence: CDR1 SGDLS, CDR2 YYNGEE. The junction had 5 bases not matched to a gene; V was cut back by 3 bases and J by 0 bases. CDR3 loop: CASSEASGYQETQYF. CDR3 nucleotides: TGTGCCAGCAGCGAGGCTAGCGGCTACCAAGAGACCCAGTACTTC.

This clone has a handful of counts. The rearrangement links TRBV28 to TRBJ1-3; D gene uncertain. The germline V and J ends were trimmed by 9 bases and 2 bases, with 11 bases remaining between them. From germline, CDR1 is MDHEN and CDR2 SYDVKM. The CDR3 loop spans 13 amino acids. The CDR3 nucleotides read TGTGCCAGTCGGGGAGGACCTGGAAACACCATATATTTT. Translation: CASRGGPGNTIYF.

V usage is TRBV6-6 and J usage is TRBJ2-7, with no clear D. CDR1 and CDR2 from the germline V gene are MNHNY and SVGAGI (reference sequence). The CDR3 runs 14 residues. Trimming pared 4 bases from V and 0 bases from J, leaving 10 bases between. Here the CDR3 reads CASSLDTDSYEQYF. As DNA, the CDR3 is TGTGCCAGCAGTTTAGACACTGACTCCTACGAGCAGTACTTC.

The chain has TRBV28 and TRBJ2-7; 9 nucleotides line up with TRBD1. Germline loops: CDR1 MDHEN, CDR2 SYDVKM. The J segment lost 3 bases and the V segment lost 6 bases, leaving 6 bases of the junction unmatched. The CDR3 runs 14 residues. This chain's CDR3 is CASSYLTGGYEQYF. The CDR3 DNA reads as TGTGCCAGCAGCTACTTGACAGGGGGCTACGAGCAGTACTTC.

This sequence joins TRBV30 and TRBJ2-3; 11 bases map to TRBD2. Trimming at V came to 0 bases and at J to 2 bases, leaving 7 bases not matched to a gene. Germline loops: CDR1 GTSNPN, CDR2 SVGIG (reference sequence). This CDR3 has 17 amino acids. CDR3 sequence (DNA): TGTGCCTGGAGTGTACGGGGACTAGCGGTGATCACAGATACGCAGTATTTT. This translates into CAWSVRGLAVITDTQYF.

The chain links TRBV2 to TRBJ2-3; 7 bases align to TRBD1. The CDR3 loop spans 15 amino acids. The V and J ends lost 1 base and 6 bases, in that order; junction bases with no gene match: 7. In germline, CDR1 is SNHLY, CDR2 FYNNEI. This CDR3 reads CASSEEQGFEDTQYF. The CDR3 bases are TGTGCCAGCAGTGAAGAACAGGGGTTTGAGGATACGCAGTATTTT. The entire variable domain, with the rest obtained from reference TRBV2 and TRBJ2-3, is as follows: EPEVTQTPSHQVTQMGQEVILRCVPISNHLYFYWYRQILGQKVEFLVSFYNNEISEKSEIFDDQFSVERPDGSNFTLKIRSTKLEDSAMYFCASSEEQGFEDTQYFGPGTRLTVL.

This clone came up a few times. The chain couples TRBV7-3 to TRBJ2-1; 13 bases fit TRBD2. The J segment lost 3 bases and the V segment lost 5 bases, leaving 1 base of the junction unmatched. Germline V gene sequence: CDR1 SGHTA, CDR2 FQGTGA. The CDR3 runs to 15 residues. The CDR3 bases are TGTGCCAGCAGCAGGACTAGCGGGAGCTACAATGAGCAGTTCTTC. It translates to CASSRTSGSYNEQFF.

The chain carries TRBV30 and TRBJ1-4, with TRBD1 identical over 8 bases. Germline V gene data show CDR1 as GTSNPN and CDR2 as SVGIG (reference sequence). The CDR3 has 12 residues. Trimming removed 5 bases from V and 6 bases from J; junction bases left unmatched: 2. For the CDR3, the DNA is TGTGCCTGGGCGACAGGGGATGAAAAACTGTTTTTT. This gives the protein CAWATGDEKLFF.

This chain joins TRBV29-1 and TRBJ2-1; 9 nucleotides line up with TRBD2. V shed 3 bases, J shed 5 bases, and the junction held 8 bases outside the gene matches. The germline V gene has CDR1 SQVTM and CDR2 ANQGSEA. The CDR3 loop spans 15 amino acids. CDR3 coding DNA: TGCAGCGTTGAGACCTGGACTAGCGAGAACAATGAGCAGTTCTTC. Amino acids: CSVETWTSENNEQFF.

The genes are TRBV21-1 and TRBJ2-7; TRBD1 is the table's D call and was not checked against the DNA. TRBV21-1 is a listed pseudogene. The CDR3 is 14 amino acids. The CDR3 sequence: CASSTLGQLYEQYF. The CDR3 DNA follows: TGTGCCAGCAGCACCCTGGGACAGCTGTACGAGCAGTACTTC.

This clone was seen a few times. The J gene is TRBJ2-1, the V gene TRBV13; tentative D call: TRBD1 (5 bases). CDR3 length: 17 amino acids. Trimming removed 4 bases from V and 7 bases from J, with 23 bases in between. Per the germline V gene, CDR1 is PRHDT and CDR2 is FYEKMQ (reference sequence). CDR3 in DNA: TGTGCCAGCAGCTCACCCAAGGGGCCAACGGTATCGAATGAGCAGTTCTTC. As protein: CASSSPKGPTVSNEQFF.

This sequence joins TRBV7-3 and TRBJ2-7; 8 positions agree with TRBD1. The CDR3 covers 13 residues. Trimming removed 8 bases from V and 6 bases from J; junction bases left unmatched: 9. The germline V gene encodes CDR1 SGHTA and CDR2 FQGTGA. The CDR3 coding sequence is TGTGCCAGCGGCTGGGACAGGTCGGGCGAGCAGTACTTC. This codes for CASGWDRSGEQYF.

This chain connects TRBV18 to TRBJ2-7; TRBD1 matches at 8 bases. Germline values: CDR1 KGHSH, CDR2 LQKENI. This CDR3 spans 15 amino acids. Losses at the gene ends were 4 bases for V and 5 bases for J; bases not matched to a gene: 10. CDR3: CASSHSTGAGDEQYF. CDR3 sequence (DNA): TGTGCCAGCTCACACTCGACAGGGGCGGGCGACGAGCAGTACTTC.

This sequence joins TRBV10-3 and TRBJ2-7, with 7 bases identical to TRBD1. Germline V gives CDR1 ENHRY, CDR2 SYGVKD. CDR3 length: 13 residues. The trim removed 10 bases at V and 1 base at J, leaving 7 bases unmatched. The CDR3 sequence is CATRDSTSYEQYF. CDR3 in DNA: TGTGCCACCCGGGACAGTACTTCCTACGAGCAGTACTTC.

This clone turned up a few times. The chain combines TRBV7-2 with TRBJ1-2; TRBD1 agrees at 7 bases. Trimming cost V 0 bases and J 5 bases; bases outside gene matches: 6. The CDR3 loop spans 15 amino acids. CDR1 is SGHTA and CDR2 is FQGNSA in the germline V gene. CDR3 residues: CASSLAGGQQYGYTF. CDR3 nucleotide sequence: TGTGCCAGCAGCTTAGCAGGGGGACAGCAGTATGGCTACACCTTC.

This clone was detected a few times. CDR3 DNA sequence: TGTGCCAGCAGACGCGGGACAGGGAGTTACAATGAGCAGTTCTTC. Its translation: CASRRGTGSYNEQFF. The V gene is TRBV6-5, the J gene TRBJ2-1; TRBD1 agrees at 9 bases. The V segment lost 6 bases and the J segment 4 bases; nucleotides outside the gene matches: 7. This CDR3 has 15 residues. The germline V gene has CDR1 MNHEY and CDR2 SVGAGI.

This clone came up a few times. The chain links TRBV7-9 to TRBJ1-5; tentative D call: TRBD1 (6 bases). CDR3 size: 15 residues. In germline, CDR1 is SEHNR, CDR2 FQNEAQ (reference sequence). Trimming shortened V by 5 bases and J by 0 bases, and 11 bases separated the two germline ends. Written as DNA, the CDR3 is TGTGCCAGCAGCCAGGACAGTTATAGCAATCAGCCCCAGCATTTT. Encoded protein: CASSQDSYSNQPQHF.

This chain links TRBV29-1 with TRBJ2-7, with D maybe TRBD2 (6 bases). Deletions cut 4 bases from V and 7 bases from J, with 14 bases between. There are 12 residues in the CDR3. CDR1 is SQVTM and CDR2 is ANQGSEA in the germline V gene. CDR3 nucleotides: TGCAGCGTTGGGGCAGGCGCGGGGGAGCAGTACTTC. Protein: CSVGAGAGEQYF.